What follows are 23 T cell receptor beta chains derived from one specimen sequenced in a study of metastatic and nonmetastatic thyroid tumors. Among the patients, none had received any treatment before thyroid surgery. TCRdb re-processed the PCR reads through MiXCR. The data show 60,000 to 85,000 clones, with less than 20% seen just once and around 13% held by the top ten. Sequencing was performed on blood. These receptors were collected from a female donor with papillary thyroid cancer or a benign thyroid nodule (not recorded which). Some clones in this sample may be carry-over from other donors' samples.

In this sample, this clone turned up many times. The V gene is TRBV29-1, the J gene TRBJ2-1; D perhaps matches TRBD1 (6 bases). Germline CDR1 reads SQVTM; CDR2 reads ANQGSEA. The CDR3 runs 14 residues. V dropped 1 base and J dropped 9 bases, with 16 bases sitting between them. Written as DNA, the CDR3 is TGCAGCGTTGAAGGTGGAGCAGGGGAGAGTGAGCAGTTCTTC. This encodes CSVEGGAGESEQFF.

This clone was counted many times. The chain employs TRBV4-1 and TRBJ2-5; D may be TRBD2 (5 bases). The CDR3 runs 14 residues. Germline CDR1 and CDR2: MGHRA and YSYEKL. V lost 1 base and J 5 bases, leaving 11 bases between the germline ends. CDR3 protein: CASSQGGEPETQYF. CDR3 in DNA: TGCGCCAGCAGCCAAGGTGGGGAGCCGGAGACCCAGTACTTC.

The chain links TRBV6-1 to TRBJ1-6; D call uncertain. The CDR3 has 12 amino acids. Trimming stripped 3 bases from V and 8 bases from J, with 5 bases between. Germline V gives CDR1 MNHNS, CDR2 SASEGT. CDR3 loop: CASSDRYSPLHF. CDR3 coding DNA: TGTGCCAGCAGTGACCGATATTCACCCCTCCACTTT.

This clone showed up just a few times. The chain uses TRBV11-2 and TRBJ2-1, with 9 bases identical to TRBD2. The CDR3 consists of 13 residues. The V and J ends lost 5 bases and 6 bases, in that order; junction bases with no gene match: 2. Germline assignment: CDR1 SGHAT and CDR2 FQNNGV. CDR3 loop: CASSASGINEQFF. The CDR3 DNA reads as TGTGCCAGCAGCGCTAGCGGGATCAATGAGCAGTTCTTC.

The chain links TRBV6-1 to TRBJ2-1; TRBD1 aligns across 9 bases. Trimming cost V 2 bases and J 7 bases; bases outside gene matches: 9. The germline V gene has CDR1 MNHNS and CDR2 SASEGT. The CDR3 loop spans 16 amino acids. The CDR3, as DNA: TGTGCCAGCAGTGAACGGTGGGACAGGGTATTGAATGAGCAGTTCTTC. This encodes CASSERWDRVLNEQFF.

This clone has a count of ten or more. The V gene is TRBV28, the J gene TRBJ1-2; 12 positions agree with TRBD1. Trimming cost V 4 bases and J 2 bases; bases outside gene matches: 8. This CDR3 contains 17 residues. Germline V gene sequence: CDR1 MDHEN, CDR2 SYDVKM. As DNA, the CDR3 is TGTGCCAGCAGTTCAACGACCGGGACAGGGGGCAACTATGGCTACACCTTC. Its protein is CASSSTTGTGGNYGYTF.

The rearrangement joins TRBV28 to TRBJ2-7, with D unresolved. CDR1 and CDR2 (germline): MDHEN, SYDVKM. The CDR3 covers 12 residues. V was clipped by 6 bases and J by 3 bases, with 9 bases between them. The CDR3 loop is CASSSGVYEQYF. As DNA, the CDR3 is TGTGCCAGCAGCTCAGGAGTCTACGAGCAGTACTTC.

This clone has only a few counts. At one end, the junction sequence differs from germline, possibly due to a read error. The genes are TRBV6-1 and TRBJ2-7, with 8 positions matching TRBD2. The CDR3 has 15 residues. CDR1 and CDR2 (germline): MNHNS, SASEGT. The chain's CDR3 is CVSSEVLAEPYEQYF. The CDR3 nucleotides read TGTGTCAGCAGTGAGGTACTAGCGGAGCCCTACGAGCAGTACTTC.

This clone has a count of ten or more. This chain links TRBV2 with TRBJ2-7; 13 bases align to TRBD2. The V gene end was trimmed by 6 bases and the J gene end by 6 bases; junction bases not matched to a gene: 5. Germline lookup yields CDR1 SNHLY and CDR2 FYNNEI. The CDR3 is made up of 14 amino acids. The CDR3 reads CASRILAGGREQYF. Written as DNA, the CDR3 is TGTGCCAGCAGGATACTAGCGGGAGGGCGCGAGCAGTACTTC.

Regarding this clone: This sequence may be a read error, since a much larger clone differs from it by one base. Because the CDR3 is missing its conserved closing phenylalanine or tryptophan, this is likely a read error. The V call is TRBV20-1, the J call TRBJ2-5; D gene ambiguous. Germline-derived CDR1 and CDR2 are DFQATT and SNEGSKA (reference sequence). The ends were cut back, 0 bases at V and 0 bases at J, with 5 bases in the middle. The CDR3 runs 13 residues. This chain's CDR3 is CSAREQNQETQYL. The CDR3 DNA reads TGCAGTGCTAGAGAGCAGAACCAAGAGACCCAGTACCTC.

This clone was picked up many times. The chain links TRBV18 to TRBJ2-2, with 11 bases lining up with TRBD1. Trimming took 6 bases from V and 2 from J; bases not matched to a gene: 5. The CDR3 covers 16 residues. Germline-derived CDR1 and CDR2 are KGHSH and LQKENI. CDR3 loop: CASSSGQGANTGELFF. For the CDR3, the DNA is TGTGCCAGCTCGTCTGGACAGGGGGCAAACACCGGGGAGCTGTTTTTT.

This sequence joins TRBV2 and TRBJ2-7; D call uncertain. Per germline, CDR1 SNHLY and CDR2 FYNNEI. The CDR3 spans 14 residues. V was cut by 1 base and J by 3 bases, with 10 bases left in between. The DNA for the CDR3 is TGTGCCAGCAGTGAAGTTGACTCAAACTACGAGCAGTACTTC. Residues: CASSEVDSNYEQYF. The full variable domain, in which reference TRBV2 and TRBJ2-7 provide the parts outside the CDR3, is EPEVTQTPSHQVTQMGQEVILRCVPISNHLYFYWYRQILGQKVEFLVSFYNNEISEKSEIFDDQFSVERPDGSNFTLKIRSTKLEDSAMYFCASSEVDSNYEQYFGPGTRLTVT.

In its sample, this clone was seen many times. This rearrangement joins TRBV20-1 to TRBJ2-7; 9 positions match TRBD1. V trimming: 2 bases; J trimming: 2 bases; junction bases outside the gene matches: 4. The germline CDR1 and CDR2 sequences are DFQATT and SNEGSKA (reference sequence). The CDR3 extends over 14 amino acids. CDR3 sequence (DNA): TGCAGTGCTAGATTTCGGACAGGGGCCTACGAGCAGTACTTC. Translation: CSARFRTGAYEQYF.

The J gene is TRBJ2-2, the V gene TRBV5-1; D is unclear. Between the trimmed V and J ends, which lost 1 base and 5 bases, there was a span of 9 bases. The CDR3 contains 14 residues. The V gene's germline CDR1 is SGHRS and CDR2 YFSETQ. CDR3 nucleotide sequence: TGCGCCAGCAGCTTGATTGAGGTTACCGGGGAGCTGTTTTTT. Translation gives CASSLIEVTGELFF.

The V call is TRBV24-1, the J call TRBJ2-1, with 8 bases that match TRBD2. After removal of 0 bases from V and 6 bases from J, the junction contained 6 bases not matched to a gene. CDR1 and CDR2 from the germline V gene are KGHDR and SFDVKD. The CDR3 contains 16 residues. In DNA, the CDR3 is TGTGCCACCAGTGATTTGGCTAGCGGGCTAAGCAATGAGCAGTTCTTC. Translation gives CATSDLASGLSNEQFF.

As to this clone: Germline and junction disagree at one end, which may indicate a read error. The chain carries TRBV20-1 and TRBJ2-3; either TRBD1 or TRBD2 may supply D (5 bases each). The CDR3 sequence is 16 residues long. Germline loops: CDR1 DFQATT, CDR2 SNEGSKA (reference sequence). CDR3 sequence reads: CSASRWSNGGSDMQYF. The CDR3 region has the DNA TGCAGTGCTAGCCGTTGGTCGAATGGGGGTTCAGATATGCAGTATTTT.

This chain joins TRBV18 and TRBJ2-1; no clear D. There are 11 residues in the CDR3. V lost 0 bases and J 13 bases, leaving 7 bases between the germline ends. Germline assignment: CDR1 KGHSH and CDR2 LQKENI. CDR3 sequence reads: CASSPPGDQFF. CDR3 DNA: TGTGCCAGCTCACCACCAGGCGATCAGTTCTTC.

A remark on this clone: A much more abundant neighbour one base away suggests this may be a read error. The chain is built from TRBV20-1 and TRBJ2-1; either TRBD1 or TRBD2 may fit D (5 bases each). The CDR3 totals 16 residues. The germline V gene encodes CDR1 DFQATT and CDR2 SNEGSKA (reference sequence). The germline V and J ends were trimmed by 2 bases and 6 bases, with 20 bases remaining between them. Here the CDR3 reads CSARITWTWLANEQFF. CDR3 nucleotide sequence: TGCAGTGCTAGAATAACTTGGACATGGCTAGCCAATGAGCAGTTCTTC.

CDR3 nucleotides: TGCAGTGCTAGGGGCCGGACAGGATCCCCCTCTGGAAACACCATATATTTT. Translated, it gives CSARGRTGSPSGNTIYF. V gene TRBV20-1 combines with J gene TRBJ1-3; 7 bases map to TRBD1. Unmatched junction bases numbered 11, after V lost 3 bases and J lost 0 bases. CDR3 length: 17 amino acids. Germline V lookup: CDR1 DFQATT, CDR2 SNEGSKA (reference sequence).

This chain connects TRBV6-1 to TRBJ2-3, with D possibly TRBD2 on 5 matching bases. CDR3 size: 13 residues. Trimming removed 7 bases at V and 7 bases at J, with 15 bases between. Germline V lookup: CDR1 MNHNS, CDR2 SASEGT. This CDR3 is CASTPVAIHTQYF. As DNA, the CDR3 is TGTGCCAGCACGCCGGTAGCGATCCATACGCAGTATTTT.

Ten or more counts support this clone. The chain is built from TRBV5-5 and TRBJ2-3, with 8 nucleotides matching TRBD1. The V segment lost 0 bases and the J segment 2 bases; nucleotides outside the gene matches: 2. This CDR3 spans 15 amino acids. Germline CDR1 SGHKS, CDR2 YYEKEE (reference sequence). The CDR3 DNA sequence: TGTGCCAGCAGCTTGGTCAGGGGGCACACAGATACGCAGTATTTT. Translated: CASSLVRGHTDTQYF. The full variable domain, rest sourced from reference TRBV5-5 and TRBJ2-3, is DAGVTQSPTHLIKTRGQQVTLRCSPISGHKSVSWYQQVLGQGPQFIFQYYEKEERGRGNFPDRFSARQFPNYSSELNVNALLLGDSALYLCASSLVRGHTDTQYFGPGTRLTVL.

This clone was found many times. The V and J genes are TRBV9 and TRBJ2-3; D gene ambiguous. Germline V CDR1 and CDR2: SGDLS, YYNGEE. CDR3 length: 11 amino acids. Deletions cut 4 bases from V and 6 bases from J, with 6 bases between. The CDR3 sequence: CASSSGDTQYF. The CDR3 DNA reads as TGTGCCAGCAGCTCTGGGGATACGCAGTATTTT. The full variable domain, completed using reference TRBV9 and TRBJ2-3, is DSGVTQTPKHLITATGQRVTLRCSPRSGDLSVYWYQQSLDQGLQFLIQYYNGEERAKGNILERFSAQQFPDLHSELNLSSLELGDSALYFCASSSGDTQYFGPGTRLTVL.

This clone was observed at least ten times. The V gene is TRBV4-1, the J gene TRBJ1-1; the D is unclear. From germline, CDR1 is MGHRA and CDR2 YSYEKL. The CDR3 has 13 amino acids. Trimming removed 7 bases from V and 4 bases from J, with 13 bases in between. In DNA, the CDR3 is TGCGCCAGCAAGAGCCCAGTTGGCACTGAAGCTTTCTTT. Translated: CASKSPVGTEAFF.